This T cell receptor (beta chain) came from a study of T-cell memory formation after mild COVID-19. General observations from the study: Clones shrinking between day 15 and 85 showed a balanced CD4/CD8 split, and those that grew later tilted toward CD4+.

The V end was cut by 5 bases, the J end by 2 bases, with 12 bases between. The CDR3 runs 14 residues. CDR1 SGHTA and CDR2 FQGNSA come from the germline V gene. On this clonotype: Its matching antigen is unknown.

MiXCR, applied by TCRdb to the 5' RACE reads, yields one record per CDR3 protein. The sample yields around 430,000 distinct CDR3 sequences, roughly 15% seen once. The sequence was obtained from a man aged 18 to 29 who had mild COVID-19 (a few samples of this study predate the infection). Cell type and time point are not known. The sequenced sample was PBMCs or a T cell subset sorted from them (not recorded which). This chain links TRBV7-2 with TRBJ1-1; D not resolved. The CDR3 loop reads CASSPDWGNTEAFF. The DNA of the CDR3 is TGTGCCAGCAGCCCTGACTGGGGTAACACTGAAGCTTTCTTT.